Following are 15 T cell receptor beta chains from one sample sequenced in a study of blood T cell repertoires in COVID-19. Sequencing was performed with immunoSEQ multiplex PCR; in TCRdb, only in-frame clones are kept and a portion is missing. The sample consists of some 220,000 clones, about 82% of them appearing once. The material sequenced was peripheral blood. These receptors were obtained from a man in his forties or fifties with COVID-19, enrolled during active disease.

CDR3 amino acids: CATSDLPNTGELFF. For the CDR3, the DNA is TGTGCCACCAGTGATCTTCCGAACACCGGGGAGCTGTTTTTT. The gene calls are TRBV24-1 and TRBJ2-2; D gene uncertain. Germline V CDR1 and CDR2: KGHDR, SFDVKD. The V gene lost 3 bases and the J gene lost 0 bases, with 4 bases spanning the gap. This CDR3 is 14 amino acids long.

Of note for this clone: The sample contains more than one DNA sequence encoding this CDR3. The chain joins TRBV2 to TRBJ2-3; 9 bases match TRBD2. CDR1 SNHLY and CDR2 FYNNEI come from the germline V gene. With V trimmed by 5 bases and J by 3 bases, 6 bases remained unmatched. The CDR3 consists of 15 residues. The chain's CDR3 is CASSLLAGGTDTQYF. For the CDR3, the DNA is TGTGCCAGCAGTTTACTAGCGGGTGGAACAGATACGCAGTATTTT.

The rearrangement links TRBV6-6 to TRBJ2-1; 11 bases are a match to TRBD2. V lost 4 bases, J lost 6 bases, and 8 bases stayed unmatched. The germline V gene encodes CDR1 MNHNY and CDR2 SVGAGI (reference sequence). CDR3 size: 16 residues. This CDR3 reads CASSSPGTSGGNEQFF. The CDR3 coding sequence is TGTGCCAGCAGTTCTCCCGGGACTAGCGGTGGCAATGAGCAGTTCTTC.

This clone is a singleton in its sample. This CDR3 is CASSLRDRGNYGYTF. The DNA for the CDR3 is TGTGCCAGCAGCTTGAGGGACAGGGGCAACTATGGCTACACCTTC. The chain couples TRBV5-4 to TRBJ1-2; TRBD1 matches at 10 bases. J was trimmed by 2 bases and V by 1 base; bases with no gene match: 2. The germline V gene has CDR1 SGHNT and CDR2 YYREEE (reference sequence). The CDR3 extends over 15 amino acids.

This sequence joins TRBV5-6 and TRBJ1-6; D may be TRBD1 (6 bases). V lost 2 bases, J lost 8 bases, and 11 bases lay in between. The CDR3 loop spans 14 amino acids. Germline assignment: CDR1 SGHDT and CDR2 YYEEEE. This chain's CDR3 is CASSFRGADSPLHF. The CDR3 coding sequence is TGTGCCAGCAGCTTTCGGGGGGCTGATTCACCCCTCCACTTT. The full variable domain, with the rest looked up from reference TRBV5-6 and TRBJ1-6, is DAGVTQSPTHLIKTRGQQVTLRCSPKSGHDTVSWYQQALGQGPQFIFQYYEEEERQRGNFPDRFSGHQFPNYSSELNVNALLLGDSALYLCASSFRGADSPLHFGNGTRLTVT.

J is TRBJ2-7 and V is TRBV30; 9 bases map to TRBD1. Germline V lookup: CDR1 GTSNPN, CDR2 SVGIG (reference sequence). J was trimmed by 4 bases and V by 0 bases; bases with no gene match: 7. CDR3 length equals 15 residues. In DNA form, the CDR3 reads TGTGCCTGGAGTGTACATAACAGGGGGCCGTACGAGCAGTACTTC. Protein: CAWSVHNRGPYEQYF.

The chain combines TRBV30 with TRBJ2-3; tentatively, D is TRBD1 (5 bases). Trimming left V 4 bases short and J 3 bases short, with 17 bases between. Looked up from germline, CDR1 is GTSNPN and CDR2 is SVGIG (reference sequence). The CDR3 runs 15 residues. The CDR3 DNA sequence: TGTGCCTGGAACCGGCTCGCAGGGTTGACAGATACGCAGTATTTT. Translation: CAWNRLAGLTDTQYF.

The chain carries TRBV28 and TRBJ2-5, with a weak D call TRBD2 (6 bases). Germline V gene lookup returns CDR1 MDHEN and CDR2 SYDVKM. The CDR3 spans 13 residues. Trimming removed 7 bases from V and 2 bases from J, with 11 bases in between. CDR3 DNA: TGTGCCAGCACAGTGGCGGGGCAAGAGACCCAGTACTTC. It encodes CASTVAGQETQYF.

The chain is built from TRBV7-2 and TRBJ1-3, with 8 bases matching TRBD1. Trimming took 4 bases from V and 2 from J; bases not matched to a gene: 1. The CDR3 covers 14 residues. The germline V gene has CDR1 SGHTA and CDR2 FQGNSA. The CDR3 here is CASSSRGPGNTIYF. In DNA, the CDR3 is TGTGCCAGCAGCTCCAGGGGGCCTGGAAACACCATATATTTT. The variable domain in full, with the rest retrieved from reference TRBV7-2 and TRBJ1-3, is GAGVSQSPSNKVTEKGKDVELRCDPISGHTALYWYRQSLGQGLEFLIYFQGNSAPDKSGLPSDRFSAERTGGSVSTLTIQRTQQEDSAVYLCASSSRGPGNTIYFGEGSWLTVV.

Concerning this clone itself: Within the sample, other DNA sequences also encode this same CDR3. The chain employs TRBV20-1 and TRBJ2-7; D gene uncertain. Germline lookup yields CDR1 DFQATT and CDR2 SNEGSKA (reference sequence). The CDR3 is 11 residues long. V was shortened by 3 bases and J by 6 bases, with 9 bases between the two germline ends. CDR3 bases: TGCAGTGCTAGGTCAGGTTTCGAGCAGTACTTC. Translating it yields CSARSGFEQYF.

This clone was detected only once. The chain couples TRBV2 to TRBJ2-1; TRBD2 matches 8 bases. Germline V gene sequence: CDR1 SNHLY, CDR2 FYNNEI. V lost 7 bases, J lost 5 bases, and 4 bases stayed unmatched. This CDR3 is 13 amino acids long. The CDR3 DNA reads TGTGCCAGCAATAGCGGGGCGAACAATGAGCAGTTCTTC. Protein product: CASNSGANNEQFF.

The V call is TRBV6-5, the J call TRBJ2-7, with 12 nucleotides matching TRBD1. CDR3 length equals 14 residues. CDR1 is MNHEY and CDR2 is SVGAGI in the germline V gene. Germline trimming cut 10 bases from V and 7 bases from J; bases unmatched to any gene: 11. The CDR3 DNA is TGTGCCACTAAGGAGGGACAGGGGGCGCGGGAGCAGTACTTC. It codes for CATKEGQGAREQYF.

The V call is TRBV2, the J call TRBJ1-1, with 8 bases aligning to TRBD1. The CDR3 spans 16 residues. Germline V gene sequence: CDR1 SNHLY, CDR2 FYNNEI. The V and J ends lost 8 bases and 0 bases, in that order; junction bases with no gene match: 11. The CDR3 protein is CASGGAGGPMNTEAFF. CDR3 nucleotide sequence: TGTGCCAGCGGCGGTGCAGGGGGCCCTATGAACACTGAAGCTTTCTTT. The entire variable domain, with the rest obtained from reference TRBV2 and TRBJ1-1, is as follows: EPEVTQTPSHQVTQMGQEVILRCVPISNHLYFYWYRQILGQKVEFLVSFYNNEISEKSEIFDDQFSVERPDGSNFTLKIRSTKLEDSAMYFCASGGAGGPMNTEAFFGQGTRLTVV.

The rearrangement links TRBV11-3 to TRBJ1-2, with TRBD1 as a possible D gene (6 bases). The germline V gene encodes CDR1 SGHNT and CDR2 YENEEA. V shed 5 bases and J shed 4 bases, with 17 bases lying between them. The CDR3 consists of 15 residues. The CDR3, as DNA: TGTGCCAGCAGCCATCCCGGGGGGGCTCGCTATGGCTACACCTTC. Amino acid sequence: CASSHPGGARYGYTF.

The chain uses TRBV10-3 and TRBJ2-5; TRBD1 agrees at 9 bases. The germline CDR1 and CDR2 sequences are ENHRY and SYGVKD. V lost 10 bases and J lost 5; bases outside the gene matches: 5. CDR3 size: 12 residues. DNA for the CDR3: TGTGCCACGGGACAGGGAGATGAGACCCAGTACTTC. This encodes CATGQGDETQYF.